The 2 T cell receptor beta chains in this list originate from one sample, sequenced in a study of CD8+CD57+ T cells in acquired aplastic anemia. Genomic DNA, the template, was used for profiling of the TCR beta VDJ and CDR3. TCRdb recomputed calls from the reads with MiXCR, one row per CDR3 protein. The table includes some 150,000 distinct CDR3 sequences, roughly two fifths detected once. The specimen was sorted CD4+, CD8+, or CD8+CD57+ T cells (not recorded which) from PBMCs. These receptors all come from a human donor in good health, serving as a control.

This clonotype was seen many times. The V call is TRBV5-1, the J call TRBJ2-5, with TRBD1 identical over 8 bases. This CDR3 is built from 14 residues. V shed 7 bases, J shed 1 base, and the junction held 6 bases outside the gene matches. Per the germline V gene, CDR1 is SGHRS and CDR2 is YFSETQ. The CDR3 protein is CASGPGQAQETQYF. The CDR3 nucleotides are TGCGCCAGCGGACCGGGACAGGCCCAAGAGACCCAGTACTTC.

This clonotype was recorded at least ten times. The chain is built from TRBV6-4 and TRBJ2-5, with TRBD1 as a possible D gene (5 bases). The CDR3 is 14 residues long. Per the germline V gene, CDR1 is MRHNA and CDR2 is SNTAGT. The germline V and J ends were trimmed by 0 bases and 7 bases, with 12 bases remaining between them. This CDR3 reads CASSDSWGHGTQYF. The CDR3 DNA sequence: TGTGCCAGCAGTGACTCGTGGGGCCACGGGACCCAGTACTTC.